This T cell receptor beta chain was sequenced for a study of HIV-infected patients and healthy controls. Germline CDR1 and CDR2: DFQATT and SNEGSKA (reference sequence). Trimming at V came to 3 bases and at J to 2 bases, leaving 8 bases not matched to a gene. CDR3 length: 16 amino acids. The study's findings and limits: Untreated HIV+ repertoires had roughly threefold fewer distinct CDR3s and lower Shannon diversity than healthy controls. CMV-associated CDR3s mostly grew nonsignificantly during therapy, while HIV-associated CDR3s declined significantly.

Alpha and beta constant-region primers primed reverse transcription of around 540 ng RNA. Using multiplexing indices, alpha and beta chain libraries were generated apart by chain-specific third strand synthesis. One primer pair amplified all rearrangements per chain; each cDNA got molecular barcodes. Using its own MiXCR run on the 5' RACE reads, TCRdb lists one record per CDR3 protein. This sample has about 4,400 distinct CDR3 sequences, with about 8% found just once. This clonotype appeared a few times. No antigen is known for it. The repertoire came from unfractionated whole blood and reflected all unsorted peripheral T cells. Enrolled donors were untreated HIV-infected adults about to begin antiretroviral therapy.

The origin of this receptor is an adult with HIV infection. The J gene is TRBJ2-1, the V gene TRBV20-1; the match to TRBD2 covers 9 bases. The sample here was blood, taken before antiretroviral therapy. The CDR3, as DNA: TGCAGTGCTAGTGGCGGGGGGGCCGGGACCTACAATGAGCAGTTCTTC. Protein sequence: CSASGGGAGTYNEQFF.